This passage covers 3 T cell receptor beta chains from one sample sequenced in a study of T cell responses to AZD1222 COVID-19 vaccine (dated by TCRdb to the early 2020s). The intended sense of this specimen's time point label: baseline before first vaccination. This sample's treatment or condition label indicates: meningococcal conjugate vaccine given as trial control. Library preparation used the immunoSEQ multiplex PCR assay. TCRdb provides this immuneACCESS table in a form limited to in-frame rearrangements. Some clones are lacking; in checked studies, under half of them reflect an unresolved V gene, and why the rest are absent is not known. The sample table contains 130,000 to 150,000 clones; only one count was recorded for about 91% of them. The ten largest make up approximately 3.1% of the sample. The material was peripheral blood, obtained on day 0 of MenACWY control vaccination. These receptors all stem from an adult in good health.

The gene calls are TRBV7-2 and TRBJ1-1; possible D gene TRBD1, 5 bases. The CDR3 is 14 residues long. Looked up from germline, CDR1 is SGHTA and CDR2 is FQGNSA. V lost 3 bases, J lost 6 bases, and 14 bases lay in between. CDR3: CASSLGPKGSEAFF. The CDR3 coding sequence is TGTGCCAGCAGCTTGGGACCGAAGGGTTCTGAAGCTTTCTTT.

This clone occurred once. The chain couples TRBV5-1 to TRBJ1-2; D remains unclear. Deletions cut 0 bases from V and 0 bases from J, with 6 bases between. Germline V CDR1 and CDR2: SGHRS, YFSETQ. The CDR3 contains 14 residues. The CDR3 reads CASSLDTANYGYTF. The CDR3 DNA reads as TGCGCCAGCAGCTTGGATACAGCTAACTATGGCTACACCTTC.

This sequence joins TRBV28 and TRBJ1-2, with D hard to call. Looked up from germline, CDR1 is MDHEN and CDR2 is SYDVKM. CDR3 length equals 12 residues. V was clipped by 4 bases and J by 4 bases, with 7 bases between them. CDR3 sequence reads: CASSSSGYGYTF. The CDR3 DNA reads TGTGCCAGCAGTTCGTCGGGCTATGGCTACACCTTC.